The 15 T cell receptor beta chains below come from one sample, sequenced in a study of T-cell memory formation after mild COVID-19. MiXCR, applied by TCRdb to the 5' RACE reads, yields one record per CDR3 protein. The data hold 35,000 to 50,000 distinct CDR3 sequences, with 7.5% to 10% observed a single time. Sequencing used PBMCs or a T cell subset sorted from them (not recorded which). Receptors were obtained from an adult woman who had mild COVID-19 (a few samples of this study predate the infection). Cell type and time point are not known.

The chain is built from TRBV7-9 and TRBJ1-6; D is unresolved. This CDR3 is 12 amino acids long. Trimming took off 5 bases at V and 8 bases at J, with 7 bases between the two ends. Looked up from germline, CDR1 is SEHNR and CDR2 is FQNEAQ (reference sequence). As DNA, the CDR3 is TGTGCCAGCAGCGCCGGACATTCACCCCTCCACTTT. Its protein is CASSAGHSPLHF. The variable domain in full, completed from reference TRBV7-9 and TRBJ1-6, reads DTGVSQNPRHKITKRGQNVTFRCDPISEHNRLYWYRQTLGQGPEFLTYFQNEAQLEKSRLLSDRFSAERPKGSFSTLEIQRTEQGDSAMYLCASSAGHSPLHFGNGTRLTVT.

CDR3 in amino acids: CASSPPARNEQFF. The CDR3 coding sequence is TGTGCCAGCAGCCCCCCAGCCCGCAATGAGCAGTTCTTC. The V and J genes are TRBV6-2 or TRBV6-3 and TRBJ2-1; D gene ambiguous. Trimming removed 6 bases at V and 6 bases at J, with 12 bases between. Germline V gives CDR1 MNHEY, CDR2 SVGEGT. CDR3 length: 13 amino acids.

The chain combines TRBV5-5 with TRBJ1-2; 7 bases match TRBD1. The V gene end was trimmed by 4 bases and the J gene end by 2 bases; junction bases not matched to a gene: 8. This CDR3 comprises 15 residues. Germline values: CDR1 SGHKS, CDR2 YYEKEE (reference sequence). This chain's CDR3 is CASSTSWGQNYGYTF. CDR3 sequence (DNA): TGTGCCAGCAGCACGTCGTGGGGACAGAACTATGGCTACACCTTC.

This chain uses TRBV6-1 with TRBJ2-1; D perhaps matches TRBD1 (7 bases). V lost 5 bases and J 5 bases, leaving 28 bases between the germline ends. This CDR3 spans 19 amino acids. CDR1 and CDR2 from the germline V gene are MNHNS and SASEGT. This CDR3 reads CASSPPRGAGTAKNNEQFF. The CDR3 nucleotides read TGTGCCAGCAGTCCACCAAGGGGGGCCGGGACAGCAAAAAACAATGAGCAGTTCTTC.

This clonotype was observed many times. The chain's CDR3 is CASSLMLAGARNEQFF. Written as DNA, the CDR3 is TGTGCCAGCAGCTTAATGCTAGCGGGGGCCCGCAATGAGCAGTTCTTC. This rearrangement joins TRBV7-6 to TRBJ2-1, with TRBD2 matching 10 bases. Germline CDR1 reads SGHVS; CDR2 reads FNYEAQ. The CDR3 sequence is 16 residues long. The J segment lost 6 bases and the V segment lost 2 bases, leaving 7 bases of the junction unmatched.

At least ten counts were recorded for this clonotype. The chain combines TRBV7-3 with TRBJ2-1; D is ambiguous. Germline V gene data show CDR1 as SGHTA and CDR2 as FQGTGA. V was clipped by 0 bases and J by 0 bases, with 15 bases between them. CDR3 length equals 18 residues. As DNA, the CDR3 is TGTGCCAGCAGCTTAACACAGCCGACCCTAAGCTCCTACAATGAGCAGTTCTTC. This gives the protein CASSLTQPTLSSYNEQFF.

This rearrangement joins TRBV5-1 to TRBJ2-3, with D maybe TRBD2 (5 bases). Germline CDR1 SGHRS, CDR2 YFSETQ. Trimming removed 5 bases at V and 5 bases at J, with 12 bases between. This CDR3 has 13 residues. CDR3 sequence (DNA): TGCGCCAGCAGTGTCCTAGCCCAAGATACGCAGTATTTT. This gives the protein CASSVLAQDTQYF.

This clonotype was detected a few times. The rearrangement uses TRBV30 and TRBJ2-3; a possible D gene is TRBD1 (6 bases). Deletions cut 0 bases from V and 2 bases from J, with 12 bases between. The germline V gene encodes CDR1 GTSNPN and CDR2 SVGIG (reference sequence). CDR3 length equals 15 residues. CDR3 protein: CAWSVLGTNTDTQYF. CDR3 DNA sequence: TGTGCCTGGAGTGTACTCGGGACAAACACAGATACGCAGTATTTT.

This clonotype has just a few counts. The chain has TRBV18 and TRBJ2-3, with 7 nucleotides matching TRBD1. Germline values: CDR1 KGHSH, CDR2 LQKENI. The CDR3 is 16 residues long. The V segment lost 1 base and the J segment 1 base; nucleotides outside the gene matches: 5. CDR3 residues: CASSPRRDSRTDTQYF. The CDR3 region has the DNA TGTGCCAGCTCACCACGCCGGGACAGCCGCACAGATACGCAGTATTTT.

Only a few counts were recorded for this clonotype. The J gene is TRBJ1-3, the V gene TRBV10-3; D gene ambiguous. The CDR3 runs to 13 residues. V lost 7 bases to trimming and J lost 2 bases, with 9 bases between them. Germline V CDR1 and CDR2: ENHRY, SYGVKD. CDR3 sequence: CAITREPGNTIYF. CDR3 nucleotide sequence: TGTGCCATCACGAGGGAGCCTGGAAACACCATATATTTT.

This clonotype was detected a few times. The chain links TRBV7-3 to TRBJ1-1, with a tentative D call TRBD1 (6 bases). Germline CDR1 SGHTA, CDR2 FQGTGA. V lost 5 bases and J 2 bases, leaving 12 bases between the germline ends. There are 14 residues in the CDR3. This chain's CDR3 is CASSRGATNTEAFF. The CDR3, as DNA: TGTGCCAGCAGCCGGGGGGCGACAAACACTGAAGCTTTCTTT.

This clonotype was seen at least ten times. V gene TRBV7-9 combines with J gene TRBJ2-3, with 10 nucleotides matching TRBD1. Germline V lookup: CDR1 SEHNR, CDR2 FQNEAQ (reference sequence). J was trimmed by 6 bases and V by 1 base; bases with no gene match: 4. The CDR3 is made up of 15 amino acids. CDR3 amino acids: CASSLVTGGKDTQYF. The CDR3, as DNA: TGTGCCAGCAGCTTAGTGACAGGGGGCAAGGATACGCAGTATTTT.

This clonotype was counted at least ten times. The J gene is TRBJ1-6, the V gene TRBV7-8, with a possible D match to TRBD1 (5 bases). This CDR3 has 13 residues. V dropped 6 bases and J dropped 8 bases, with 11 bases sitting between them. Germline V gene data show CDR1 as SGHVS and CDR2 as FQNEAQ. The CDR3 spells CASRYQGDSPLHF. In nucleotides, the CDR3 is TGTGCCAGCAGATATCAGGGTGATTCACCCCTCCACTTT. Based on the CDR3 plus reference TRBV7-8 and TRBJ1-6, the full variable domain is GAGVSQSPRYKVAKRGQDVALRCDPISGHVSLFWYQQALGQGPEFLTYFQNEAQLDKSGLPSDRFFAERPEGSVSTLKIQRTQQEDSAVYLCASRYQGDSPLHFGNGTRLTVT.

J is TRBJ2-2 and V is TRBV7-3; 8 bases match TRBD1. The CDR3 has 16 amino acids. The V gene's germline CDR1 is SGHTA and CDR2 FQGTGA. J gave up 4 bases and V 6 bases, and 10 bases lay outside the gene matches. CDR3 DNA sequence: TGTGCCAGCAGGAGGACCGGGACAGGACCCACCGGGGAGCTGTTTTTT. Translated: CASRRTGTGPTGELFF.

J is TRBJ2-7 and V is TRBV2; D is uncertain. Germline CDR1 and CDR2: SNHLY and FYNNEI. The CDR3 consists of 12 residues. Trimming stripped 1 base from V and 9 bases from J, with 10 bases between. CDR3 bases: TGTGCCAGCAGTGAAGGGTCCAATCGGCAGTACTTC. Amino acids: CASSEGSNRQYF.